The 27 T cell receptor beta chains below come from one sample, sequenced in a study of blood T cell repertoires in COVID-19. Repertoires were generated with immunoSEQ multiplex PCR, while TCRdb's copy carries only in-frame clones and drops some. Of around 85,000 clones listed, approximately 90% were seen once; the top ten hold 0.95% to 1.5%. Sequencing was carried out using PBMCs or T cells enriched from blood (not recorded which). Receptor source: a woman aged 45 to 65 with acute COVID-19.

V usage is TRBV4-1 and J usage is TRBJ1-5; D is unresolved. The germline CDR1 and CDR2 sequences are MGHRA and YSYEKL. Trimming removed 3 bases at V and 0 bases at J, with 15 bases between. This CDR3 comprises 17 residues. DNA of the CDR3: TGCGCCAGCAGCCACGAGTGGGTGGACTATAGCAATCAGCCCCAGCATTTT. Translating it yields CASSHEWVDYSNQPQHF.

The rearrangement uses TRBV7-9 and TRBJ1-1; 7 bases align to TRBD1. Germline V gives CDR1 SEHNR, CDR2 FQNEAQ (reference sequence). The CDR3 is 16 amino acids. The ends lost 5 bases at V and 3 bases at J; junction bases unmatched: 12. CDR3 coding DNA: TGTGCCAGCAGCCCCCCTAAGGTAGGGGGCTACACTGAAGCTTTCTTT. Translated, it gives CASSPPKVGGYTEAFF.

Here the CDR3 reads CASSFSRTEAFF. The CDR3 DNA reads as TGTGCCAGCAGTTTTTCACGGACTGAAGCTTTCTTT. The chain joins TRBV12-3 or TRBV12-4 to TRBJ1-1; unclear D gene. Trimming took 3 bases from V and 5 from J, leaving 7 bases between them. CDR3 length: 12 amino acids.

CDR3 residues: CASSTPEAVNYEQYF. CDR3 sequence (DNA): TGTGCCAGCAGCACCCCAGAGGCAGTCAACTACGAGCAGTACTTC. The V gene is TRBV5-4, the J gene TRBJ2-7; no clear D gene. Germline V gene sequence: CDR1 SGHNT, CDR2 YYREEE (reference sequence). The CDR3 is 15 amino acids. V lost 4 bases and J 3 bases, leaving 17 bases between the germline ends.

The chain has TRBV6-5 and TRBJ2-1, with TRBD1 identical over 9 bases. CDR3 length equals 13 residues. The V and J ends lost 8 bases and 6 bases, in that order; junction bases with no gene match: 5. Germline assignment: CDR1 MNHEY and CDR2 SVGAGI. DNA for the CDR3: TGTGCCAGCGGTAGACAGGGGGTCAATGAGCAGTTCTTC. Its translation: CASGRQGVNEQFF.

The chain combines TRBV19 with TRBJ2-3, with TRBD2 matching 8 bases. The V gene's germline CDR1 is LNHDA and CDR2 SQIVND (reference sequence). This CDR3 region has 18 residues. V lost 2 bases, J lost 4 bases, and 14 bases stayed unmatched. CDR3 nucleotides: TGTGCCAGTAGTATAACCCCATTCGGCGGGAGGACCGCAGATACGCAGTATTTT. Protein sequence: CASSITPFGGRTADTQYF.

This clone was counted once. The rearrangement joins TRBV5-4 to TRBJ1-3; 7 bases are shared with TRBD1. J was trimmed by 4 bases and V by 0 bases; bases with no gene match: 7. The CDR3 contains 16 residues. Germline V CDR1 and CDR2: SGHNT, YYREEE (reference sequence). CDR3 region: CASSLDRGSTGNTIYF. Here the CDR3 DNA reads TGTGCCAGCAGCTTGGACAGGGGTTCAACCGGAAACACCATATATTTT.

The chain joins TRBV5-1 to TRBJ1-4, with D unresolved. V shed 4 bases and J shed 6 bases, with 13 bases lying between them. This CDR3 has 14 amino acids. The germline V gene has CDR1 SGHRS and CDR2 YFSETQ. The CDR3 sequence: CASSPKDGYEKLFF. Written as DNA, the CDR3 is TGCGCCAGCAGCCCGAAAGACGGGTATGAAAAACTGTTTTTT.

The chain couples TRBV19 to TRBJ1-1, with TRBD1 matching 7 bases. The V segment lost 9 bases and the J segment 3 bases; nucleotides outside the gene matches: 7. Looked up from germline, CDR1 is LNHDA and CDR2 is SQIVND (reference sequence). The length of the CDR3 is 13 residues. In DNA, the CDR3 is TGTGCCAGCGGTGACAGGGCGTACACTGAAGCTTTCTTT. Translating gives CASGDRAYTEAFF. The complete variable domain, with remaining parts taken from reference TRBV19 and TRBJ1-1, reads DGGITQSPKYLFRKEGQNVTLSCEQNLNHDAMYWYRQDPGQGLRLIYYSQIVNDFQKGDIAEGYSVSREKKESFPLTVTSAQKNPTAFYLCASGDRAYTEAFFGQGTRLTVV.

V gene TRBV14 combines with J gene TRBJ2-1; 8 bases line up with TRBD2. V gave up 3 bases and J gave up 9 bases; unmatched junction bases: 4. Germline V gene lookup returns CDR1 SGHDN and CDR2 FVKESK. This CDR3 region has 13 residues. CDR3 protein: CASSQGLDTEQFF. The CDR3, as DNA: TGTGCCAGCAGCCAGGGACTAGACACTGAGCAGTTCTTC.

CDR3 region: CASSSYSGANVLTF. CDR3 nucleotide sequence: TGTGCCAGCAGCTCGTACTCTGGGGCCAACGTCCTGACTTTC. The gene calls are TRBV5-8 and TRBJ2-6; D is unresolved. The CDR3 loop spans 14 amino acids. Trimming shortened V by 3 bases and J by 0 bases, and 4 bases separated the two germline ends. Germline assignment: CDR1 SGHTS and CDR2 YDEGEE.

The chain joins TRBV29-1 to TRBJ2-7, with TRBD1 matching 9 bases. This CDR3 is 15 amino acids long. The V gene's germline CDR1 is SQVTM and CDR2 ANQGSEA. V was pared by 1 base and J by 2 bases, with 6 bases of the junction left unmatched. The CDR3 reads CSVEGGTGFPYEQYF. The CDR3, as DNA: TGCAGCGTTGAAGGAGGGACAGGGTTTCCCTACGAGCAGTACTTC.

The J gene is TRBJ1-2, the V gene TRBV19; 7 bases fit TRBD1. The V and J ends lost 2 bases and 4 bases, in that order; junction bases with no gene match: 7. Germline V gene lookup returns CDR1 LNHDA and CDR2 SQIVND (reference sequence). CDR3 length: 15 residues. The CDR3 bases are TGTGCCAGTAGTATACAGGCAGGGGGTTCCTATGGCTACACCTTC. It yields the protein CASSIQAGGSYGYTF.

This chain uses TRBV5-6 with TRBJ2-3, with 9 nucleotides matching TRBD2. J was trimmed by 3 bases and V by 1 base; bases with no gene match: 3. This CDR3 has 15 residues. CDR1 and CDR2 (germline): SGHDT, YYEEEE. In DNA, the CDR3 is TGTGCCAGCAGCTTGCGAAGCGGGAGGACAGATACGCAGTATTTT. This sequence encodes CASSLRSGRTDTQYF.

The chain couples TRBV19 to TRBJ1-1, with 9 bases matching TRBD1. The V gene's germline CDR1 is LNHDA and CDR2 SQIVND (reference sequence). The CDR3 runs 17 residues. V was pared by 5 bases and J by 3 bases, with 13 bases of the junction left unmatched. This chain's CDR3 is CASSQPGQGFVDTEAFF. In nucleotides, the CDR3 is TGTGCCAGTAGTCAGCCGGGACAGGGCTTTGTTGACACTGAAGCTTTCTTT. The full variable domain, completed using reference TRBV19 and TRBJ1-1, is DGGITQSPKYLFRKEGQNVTLSCEQNLNHDAMYWYRQDPGQGLRLIYYSQIVNDFQKGDIAEGYSVSREKKESFPLTVTSAQKNPTAFYLCASSQPGQGFVDTEAFFGQGTRLTVV.

This chain joins TRBV11-2 and TRBJ2-3, with 7 bases fitting TRBD1. V gave up 5 bases and J gave up 3 bases; unmatched junction bases: 5. This CDR3 comprises 14 residues. The germline gives CDR1 SGHAT, CDR2 FQNNGV. The CDR3 sequence is CASSPGTETDTQYF. The CDR3 region has the DNA TGTGCCAGCAGCCCCGGGACAGAGACAGATACGCAGTATTTT.

V gene TRBV5-1 combines with J gene TRBJ1-2; 9 positions match TRBD1. Germline V lookup: CDR1 SGHRS, CDR2 YFSETQ. The CDR3 length is 16 residues. V was pared by 4 bases and J by 0 bases, with 7 bases of the junction left unmatched. CDR3 residues: CASSGGTGPANYGYTF. The CDR3 nucleotides are TGCGCCAGCAGCGGCGGGACAGGGCCCGCTAACTATGGCTACACCTTC. Full variable domain (rest looked up from reference TRBV5-1 and TRBJ1-2): KAGVTQTPRYLIKTRGQQVTLSCSPISGHRSVSWYQQTPGQGLQFLFEYFSETQRNKGNFPGRFSGRQFSNSRSEMNVSTLELGDSALYLCASSGGTGPANYGYTFGSGTRLTVV.

V and J are TRBV11-2 and TRBJ2-1; tentatively, D is TRBD2 (5 bases). This CDR3 has 17 amino acids. The V gene lost 4 bases and the J gene lost 3 bases, with 19 bases spanning the gap. Per the germline V gene, CDR1 is SGHAT and CDR2 is FQNNGV. CDR3: CASSSLRQTRNYNEQFF. The CDR3, as DNA: TGTGCCAGCAGCTCCCTCCGCCAAACTAGAAACTACAATGAGCAGTTCTTC.

The V and J genes are TRBV7-7 and TRBJ1-1; D possibly corresponds to TRBD1 (6 bases). V shed 10 bases and J shed 0 bases, with 15 bases lying between them. The CDR3 is 14 residues long. Germline V CDR1 and CDR2: SSHAT, FNYEAQ (reference sequence). The CDR3 here is CATHPAGVNTEAFF. In nucleotides, the CDR3 is TGTGCCACCCACCCGGCAGGGGTGAACACTGAAGCTTTCTTT.

This clone was seen just once. This rearrangement joins TRBV19 to TRBJ2-1; no clear D. Germline CDR1 is LNHDA and CDR2 is SQIVND (reference sequence). The CDR3 spans 16 residues. V lost 3 bases and J lost 4, with 16 bases in between. CDR3 protein: CASSIYKPNSYNEQFF. The CDR3 region has the DNA TGTGCCAGTAGTATTTATAAGCCAAACTCGTACAATGAGCAGTTCTTC.

The V gene is TRBV12-2, the J gene TRBJ1-5; the table's D call of TRBD1 was not tested on the DNA. TRBV12-2 is given as a pseudogene. This CDR3 is 18 amino acids long. The CDR3, as DNA: TGTGCAAGTCGCCTAAGAACACCGGGACACCCTAGCAATCAGCCCCAGCATTTT. It codes for CASRLRTPGHPSNQPQHF.

CDR3 sequence: CASSLGDGYTF. The CDR3 DNA reads TGTGCCAGCAGCTTAGGAGATGGCTACACCTTC. The V and J genes are TRBV7-9 and TRBJ1-2; D is unresolved. Germline CDR1 is SEHNR and CDR2 is FQNEAQ (reference sequence). The CDR3 sequence is 11 residues long. Trimming cost V 1 base and J 6 bases, with 3 bases left between them. Based on the CDR3 plus reference TRBV7-9 and TRBJ1-2, the full variable domain is DTGVSQNPRHKITKRGQNVTFRCDPISEHNRLYWYRQTLGQGPEFLTYFQNEAQLEKSRLLSDRFSAERPKGSFSTLEIQRTEQGDSAMYLCASSLGDGYTFGSGTRLTVV.

The DNA for the CDR3 is TGTGCCAGCCCCGGTCCGGATACGCAGTATTTT. Amino acid sequence: CASPGPDTQYF. J is TRBJ2-3 and V is TRBV12-3 or TRBV12-4; unclear D gene. This CDR3 is 11 amino acids long. Trimming stripped 8 bases from V and 6 bases from J, with 9 bases between.

This clone was seen a handful of times. This chain links TRBV4-1 with TRBJ2-7; TRBD2 is a possible D gene (6 bases). CDR3 length: 19 residues. With 0 bases removed from V and 1 base from J, the gap between germline ends came to 22 bases. Germline V gene lookup returns CDR1 MGHRA and CDR2 YSYEKL. The CDR3, as DNA: TGCGCCAGCAGCCAAGATGGAGGGGCGGGAAGCGGCCGTTCCTACGAGCAGTACTTC. It translates to CASSQDGGAGSGRSYEQYF.

This clone appeared a single time. V and J are TRBV2 and TRBJ1-5; TRBD1 matches 9 bases. V lost 6 bases to trimming and J lost 1 base; unmatched junction nucleotides: 4. Germline V gene lookup returns CDR1 SNHLY and CDR2 FYNNEI. The CDR3 sequence is 15 residues long. DNA of the CDR3: TGTGCCAGCAGGGACAGGGGAACAAGCAATCAGCCCCAGCATTTT. It translates to CASRDRGTSNQPQHF.

J is TRBJ1-1 and V is TRBV7-9; D is uncertain. The CDR3 runs 15 residues. Looked up from germline, CDR1 is SEHNR and CDR2 is FQNEAQ (reference sequence). Deletions cut 5 bases from V and 1 base from J, with 14 bases between. The DNA of the CDR3 is TGTGCCAGCAGCACCGCGCGGGGTGCGAACACTGAAGCTTTCTTT. Its translation: CASSTARGANTEAFF. The full variable domain, in which reference TRBV7-9 and TRBJ1-1 provide the parts outside the CDR3, is DTGVSQNPRHKITKRGQNVTFRCDPISEHNRLYWYRQTLGQGPEFLTYFQNEAQLEKSRLLSDRFSAERPKGSFSTLEIQRTEQGDSAMYLCASSTARGANTEAFFGQGTRLTVV.

This chain uses TRBV12-5 with TRBJ1-2; 8 bases align to TRBD1. CDR1 and CDR2 (germline): LGHNT, FRNRAP. The V segment lost 4 bases and the J segment 1 base; nucleotides outside the gene matches: 11. The length of the CDR3 is 17 residues. The CDR3 coding sequence is TGTGCTAGTGGTTCCCCCCATCGGACAGGGAATAACTATGGCTACACCTTC. This translates into CASGSPHRTGNNYGYTF. Full variable domain (remainder filled in from reference TRBV12-5 and TRBJ1-2): DARVTQTPRHKVTEMGQEVTMRCQPILGHNTVFWYRQTMMQGLELLAYFRNRAPLDDSGMPKDRFSAEMPDATLATLKIQPSEPRDSAVYFCASGSPHRTGNNYGYTFGSGTRLTVV.